These 21 T cell receptor beta chains were sequenced from one sample in a study of blood T cell repertoires in COVID-19. Profiled with immunoSEQ multiplex PCR; TCRdb holds only in-frame clones, not every one. The top ten hold roughly 1.8% of the sample, which has under 300,000 clones, under 90% seen once. The material sequenced was PBMCs or T cells enriched from blood (not recorded which). The receptor set was obtained from a woman in her fifties or sixties who had recovered from COVID-19.

J is TRBJ1-3 and V is TRBV5-6; D perhaps matches TRBD1 (5 bases). The CDR3 loop spans 17 amino acids. V lost 3 bases, J lost 4 bases, and 20 bases lay in between. Looked up from germline, CDR1 is SGHDT and CDR2 is YYEEEE. The CDR3 sequence is CASSSTSWGAGGNTIYF. The CDR3 bases are TGTGCCAGCAGCTCCACCTCTTGGGGCGCGGGAGGAAACACCATATATTTT.

This CDR3 reads CASSVGISNTEAFF. In DNA form, the CDR3 reads TGTGCCAGCAGCGTCGGGATCTCGAACACTGAAGCTTTCTTT. The chain couples TRBV9 to TRBJ1-1; D is undetermined. Germline assignment: CDR1 SGDLS and CDR2 YYNGEE. Between the trimmed V and J ends, which lost 2 bases and 1 base, there was a span of 9 bases. The CDR3 loop spans 14 amino acids.

V and J are TRBV28 and TRBJ1-2; 7 bases match TRBD1. The CDR3 spans 12 residues. Germline trimming cut 4 bases from V and 5 bases from J; bases unmatched to any gene: 1. CDR1 MDHEN and CDR2 SYDVKM come from the germline V gene. In DNA form, the CDR3 reads TGTGCCAGCAGTTCGGACAGGTATGGCTACACCTTC. It codes for CASSSDRYGYTF.

This rearrangement joins TRBV9 to TRBJ1-2; D uncertain. V lost 0 bases and J 6 bases, leaving 9 bases between the germline ends. Per the germline V gene, CDR1 is SGDLS and CDR2 is YYNGEE. This CDR3 is 13 amino acids long. CDR3: CASSVGGWDGYTF. CDR3 sequence (DNA): TGTGCCAGCAGCGTAGGAGGTTGGGATGGCTACACCTTC. Complete variable domain (other parts from reference TRBV9 and TRBJ1-2): DSGVTQTPKHLITATGQRVTLRCSPRSGDLSVYWYQQSLDQGLQFLIQYYNGEERAKGNILERFSAQQFPDLHSELNLSSLELGDSALYFCASSVGGWDGYTFGSGTRLTVV.

V usage is TRBV21-1 and J usage is TRBJ1-6; the D call TRBD1 from the table was never checked on the DNA. TRBV21-1 is reported as a pseudogene. The CDR3 sequence is 13 residues long. CDR3 residues: CASSKEDRGWVHF. CDR3 DNA sequence: TGTGCCAGCAGCAAAGAGGACAGGGGATGGGTCCACTTT.

J is TRBJ1-4 and V is TRBV28; D is ambiguous. V lost 9 bases, J lost 1 base, and 12 bases lay in between. CDR3 length: 14 residues. CDR1 MDHEN and CDR2 SYDVKM come from the germline V gene. The CDR3 is CASTSGITNEKLFF. In nucleotides, the CDR3 is TGTGCCAGTACCTCGGGGATAACTAATGAAAAACTGTTTTTT.

V and J are TRBV27 and TRBJ2-7, with 7 bases lining up with TRBD2. Trimming at V came to 4 bases and at J to 2 bases, leaving 8 bases not matched to a gene. CDR1 is MNHEY, CDR2 SMNVEV, per germline (reference sequence). This CDR3 spans 15 amino acids. The CDR3 nucleotides are TGTGCCAGCAGTTCCAGCGGGGCTGGGACCTACGAGCAGTACTTC. Translation: CASSSSGAGTYEQYF.

This sequence joins TRBV28 and TRBJ2-3; D possibly corresponds to TRBD2 (6 bases). This CDR3 is built from 12 residues. V dropped 6 bases and J dropped 10 bases, with 14 bases sitting between them. Germline CDR1 reads MDHEN; CDR2 reads SYDVKM. CDR3 nucleotides: TGTGCCAGCAGGACTAGGAGTGGGGCGCAGTATTTT. Its translation is CASRTRSGAQYF.

V gene TRBV19 combines with J gene TRBJ1-1; D perhaps matches TRBD1 (5 bases). Deletions cut 3 bases from V and 2 bases from J, with 13 bases between. CDR3 size: 15 residues. The germline gives CDR1 LNHDA, CDR2 SQIVND (reference sequence). The CDR3 is CASSMAGHINTEAFF. In nucleotides, the CDR3 is TGTGCCAGTAGTATGGCAGGGCATATTAACACTGAAGCTTTCTTT.

This sequence joins TRBV5-1 and TRBJ2-7, with TRBD1 matching over 12 bases. Germline V gene data show CDR1 as SGHRS and CDR2 as YFSETQ. This CDR3 has 15 amino acids. Trimming took 5 bases from V and 4 from J; bases not matched to a gene: 7. The CDR3 DNA sequence: TGCGCCAGCAGGATCGGGACAGGGGGCACTTACGAGCAGTACTTC. Translated, it gives CASRIGTGGTYEQYF. Full variable domain (missing parts from reference TRBV5-1 and TRBJ2-7): KAGVTQTPRYLIKTRGQQVTLSCSPISGHRSVSWYQQTPGQGLQFLFEYFSETQRNKGNFPGRFSGRQFSNSRSEMNVSTLELGDSALYLCASRIGTGGTYEQYFGPGTRLTVT.

The CDR3 DNA follows: TGTGCCTGGACACGACGGGACAGCACAGACTATGGCTACACCTTC. As protein: CAWTRRDSTDYGYTF. V gene TRBV30 combines with J gene TRBJ1-2; 7 positions match TRBD1. The ends lost 4 bases at V and 3 bases at J; junction bases unmatched: 11. The CDR3 consists of 15 residues. Germline assignment: CDR1 GTSNPN and CDR2 SVGIG (reference sequence).

As concerns this clone: The same CDR3 can be traced to other DNA sequences in this sample. The rearrangement joins TRBV11-1 to TRBJ1-6, with unresolved D. Germline lookup yields CDR1 SGHAT and CDR2 FQDESV (reference sequence). V lost 8 bases and J 5 bases, leaving 7 bases between the germline ends. The CDR3 covers 12 residues. CDR3 DNA: TGTGCCAGCTCAACAAATAATTCACCCCTCCACTTT. This encodes CASSTNNSPLHF.

The J gene is TRBJ2-3, the V gene TRBV19, with 7 bases lining up with TRBD2. The J segment lost 8 bases and the V segment lost 8 bases, leaving 16 bases of the junction unmatched. The CDR3 runs 15 residues. Per the germline V gene, CDR1 is LNHDA and CDR2 is SQIVND (reference sequence). CDR3 in DNA: TGTGCCAGTTCATACGAACTAGCGTTATTAGGTACGCAGTATTTT. It specifies CASSYELALLGTQYF. The variable domain in full, with the rest retrieved from reference TRBV19 and TRBJ2-3, is DGGITQSPKYLFRKEGQNVTLSCEQNLNHDAMYWYRQDPGQGLRLIYYSQIVNDFQKGDIAEGYSVSREKKESFPLTVTSAQKNPTAFYLCASSYELALLGTQYFGPGTRLTVL.

The genes are TRBV30 and TRBJ2-1, with 14 nucleotides matching TRBD2. Germline V lookup: CDR1 GTSNPN, CDR2 SVGIG (reference sequence). This CDR3 has 14 amino acids. J was trimmed by 6 bases and V by 5 bases; bases with no gene match: 3. Here the CDR3 reads CAWEGTSGGNEQFF. The CDR3 DNA reads TGTGCCTGGGAAGGGACTAGCGGGGGCAATGAGCAGTTCTTC.

The V gene is TRBV6-5, the J gene TRBJ2-5; TRBD1 agrees at 8 bases. Germline assignment: CDR1 MNHEY and CDR2 SVGAGI. The ends lost 6 bases at V and 0 bases at J; junction bases unmatched: 3. There are 14 residues in the CDR3. Here the CDR3 reads CASRDRVYQETQYF. Written as DNA, the CDR3 is TGTGCCAGCAGGGACAGGGTGTACCAAGAGACCCAGTACTTC.

The chain couples TRBV5-6 to TRBJ1-2, with D possibly being TRBD1 (5 bases). V was cut by 0 bases and J by 4 bases, with 16 bases left in between. Germline-derived CDR1 and CDR2 are SGHDT and YYEEEE. The CDR3 is made up of 16 amino acids. CDR3 in DNA: TGTGCCAGCAGCTTGGGGGCGGCAGGAGGGGTCTATGGCTACACCTTC. This encodes CASSLGAAGGVYGYTF.

CDR3 sequence reads: CASSLERGGNTDTQYF. The CDR3, as DNA: TGCGCCAGCAGCCTCGAGCGGGGGGGAAACACAGATACGCAGTATTTT. The V call is TRBV5-1, the J call TRBJ2-3; 10 bases align to TRBD2. The CDR3 runs 16 residues. Germline-derived CDR1 and CDR2 are SGHRS and YFSETQ. V shed 4 bases, J shed 2 bases, and the junction held 7 bases outside the gene matches.

The chain combines TRBV6-5 with TRBJ1-5, with D hard to call. From germline, CDR1 is MNHEY and CDR2 SVGAGI. V was trimmed by 5 bases and J by 0 bases, leaving 8 bases between them. The CDR3 covers 14 residues. The CDR3 sequence: CASSKHNSNQPQHF. In DNA, the CDR3 is TGTGCCAGCAGTAAACACAATAGCAATCAGCCCCAGCATTTT.

This clone was observed a single time. The chain couples TRBV10-2 to TRBJ2-7, with 11 bases identical to TRBD1. The CDR3 runs to 14 residues. Germline V lookup: CDR1 WSHSY, CDR2 SAAADI. The V gene end was trimmed by 4 bases and the J gene end by 9 bases; junction bases not matched to a gene: 8. CDR3 protein: CASSVGQGAIVQYF. In DNA form, the CDR3 reads TGCGCCAGCAGTGTCGGACAGGGGGCTATTGTGCAGTACTTC.

The chain recombines TRBV28 with TRBJ2-7; 7 bases are shared with TRBD1. The CDR3 covers 14 residues. Germline CDR1 is MDHEN and CDR2 is SYDVKM. V was clipped by 6 bases and J by 3 bases; unmatched bases: 8. CDR3 bases: TGTGCCAGCAGCTTGGGACAGCCGGGCTACGAGCAGTACTTC. Its translation is CASSLGQPGYEQYF.

The J gene is TRBJ2-7, the V gene TRBV28; 10 positions match TRBD1. Germline lookup yields CDR1 MDHEN and CDR2 SYDVKM. The CDR3 extends over 14 amino acids. V lost 7 bases to trimming and J lost 6 bases; unmatched junction nucleotides: 9. The CDR3 spells CASTPGQGISEQYF. CDR3 sequence (DNA): TGTGCCAGCACTCCGGGACAGGGGATCAGCGAGCAGTACTTC. Based on the CDR3 plus reference TRBV28 and TRBJ2-7, the full variable domain is DVKVTQSSRYLVKRTGEKVFLECVQDMDHENMFWYRQDPGLGLRLIYFSYDVKMKEKGDIPEGYSVSREKKERFSLILESASTNQTSMYLCASTPGQGISEQYFGPGTRLTVT.